This passage covers 9 T cell receptor beta chains from one sample sequenced in a study of Graves' ophthalmopathy and Graves' hyperthyroidism. TCR beta CDR3 amplification used RNA transcripts. The authors performed first-round RT-PCR with HTBI primers and then a second-round multiplex PCR. TCRdb called the multiplex PCR reads again in MiXCR, with one record for every CDR3 protein. The data contain a few hundred thousand distinct CDR3 sequences, approximately 37% of them singletons. Sequenced sample: peripheral blood or thyroid tissue (not recorded which). All receptors come from an adult man with Graves' hyperthyroidism.

The table lists this clonotype with many counts. CDR3 coding DNA: TGCAGTGCTCAGGACAGCGGGGCTTCACCCCTCCACTTT. This sequence encodes CSAQDSGASPLHF. The chain recombines TRBV20-1 with TRBJ1-6; TRBD1 is a possible D gene (6 bases). Germline loops: CDR1 DFQATT, CDR2 SNEGSKA (reference sequence). CDR3 length: 13 amino acids. Trimming cost V 5 bases and J 9 bases, with 14 bases left between them.

This clonotype was detected a few times. The chain carries TRBV7-9 and TRBJ2-3; perhaps TRBD1 as D (5 bases). Germline V gene sequence: CDR1 SEHNR, CDR2 FQNEAQ (reference sequence). The V end was cut by 7 bases, the J end by 0 bases, with 11 bases between. There are 14 residues in the CDR3. This CDR3 reads CASIGRASTDTQYF. The CDR3 region has the DNA TGTGCCAGCATTGGCAGGGCAAGCACAGATACGCAGTATTTT.

This clonotype was observed at least ten times. J is TRBJ1-3 and V is TRBV6-2 or TRBV6-3, with D possibly TRBD1 on 5 matching bases. The germline V gene has CDR1 MNHEY and CDR2 SVGEGT. Trimming removed 7 bases from V and 0 bases from J, with 7 bases in between. The CDR3 runs 13 residues. CDR3 amino acids: CASMTASGNTIYF. For the CDR3, the DNA is TGTGCCAGCATGACAGCCTCTGGAAACACCATATATTTT.

This clonotype was found many times. V and J are TRBV14 and TRBJ1-1; D ambiguous. This CDR3 contains 15 residues. Trimming removed 0 bases at V and 3 bases at J, with 11 bases between. Germline V gene data show CDR1 as SGHDN and CDR2 as FVKESK. The CDR3 DNA sequence: TGTGCCAGCAGCCAAGACATCTTATTTTACACTGAAGCTTTCTTT. This gives the protein CASSQDILFYTEAFF.

Notes on this clonotype: This clone may be a read error of a much larger clone one base away. The CDR3 ends on some other residue instead of the conserved phenylalanine or tryptophan, so this is likely a read error. The chain is built from TRBV5-1 and TRBJ1-1, with D tentatively TRBD1 (6 bases). The CDR3 loop spans 14 amino acids. The germline V gene has CDR1 SGHRS and CDR2 YFSETQ. Trimming took off 4 bases at V and 0 bases at J, with 10 bases between the two ends. The CDR3 DNA reads as TGCGCCAGCAGCAAGGGGGGTATGAACACTGAAGCTTTCTCT. Its protein is CASSKGGMNTEAFS.

This clonotype has ten or more counts. The chain uses TRBV6-5 and TRBJ1-5; D not resolved. This CDR3 comprises 14 residues. V was trimmed by 5 bases and J by 2 bases, leaving 10 bases between them. CDR1 is MNHEY and CDR2 is SVGAGI in the germline V gene. CDR3 sequence (DNA): TGTGCCAGCAGTAGAGGTGCGGGCAATCAGCCCCAGCATTTT. As protein: CASSRGAGNQPQHF.

As for this clonotype: One end of the junction does not line up with germline, which may come from a read error. This chain connects TRBV15 to TRBJ1-1; D is unclear. In germline, CDR1 is LNHNV, CDR2 YYDKDF (reference sequence). The CDR3 runs to 13 residues. The CDR3 is CATGRAANTEAFF. The CDR3 region has the DNA TGTGCCACCGGCAGAGCAGCGAACACTGAAGCTTTCTTT. The full variable domain, in which reference TRBV15 and TRBJ1-1 provide the parts outside the CDR3, is DAMVIQNPRYQVTQFGKPVTLSCSQTLNHNVMYWYQQKSSQAPKLLFHYYDKDFNNEADTPDNFQSRRPNTSFCFLDIRSPGLGDTAMYLCATGRAANTEAFFGQGTRLTVV.

Details on this clonotype: A much larger clone is a single base away; this may be a read error. J is TRBJ1-4 and V is TRBV12-3 or TRBV12-4, with 8 nucleotides matching TRBD1. There are 13 residues in the CDR3. The CDR3 loop reads CASSSTGEAKLSF. The DNA for the CDR3 is TGTGCCAGCAGTTCGACAGGGGAGGCAAAACTGTCTTTT.

V is TRBV7-8 and J is TRBJ2-7; D may be TRBD2 (5 bases). The CDR3 has 16 residues. The ends were cut back, 2 bases at V and 4 bases at J, with 18 bases in the middle. Germline assignment: CDR1 SGHVS and CDR2 FQNEAQ. The CDR3 nucleotides are TGTGCCAGCAGCTTACTACAGAGCGGATTGGGATACGAGCAGTACTTC. Amino acids: CASSLLQSGLGYEQYF.